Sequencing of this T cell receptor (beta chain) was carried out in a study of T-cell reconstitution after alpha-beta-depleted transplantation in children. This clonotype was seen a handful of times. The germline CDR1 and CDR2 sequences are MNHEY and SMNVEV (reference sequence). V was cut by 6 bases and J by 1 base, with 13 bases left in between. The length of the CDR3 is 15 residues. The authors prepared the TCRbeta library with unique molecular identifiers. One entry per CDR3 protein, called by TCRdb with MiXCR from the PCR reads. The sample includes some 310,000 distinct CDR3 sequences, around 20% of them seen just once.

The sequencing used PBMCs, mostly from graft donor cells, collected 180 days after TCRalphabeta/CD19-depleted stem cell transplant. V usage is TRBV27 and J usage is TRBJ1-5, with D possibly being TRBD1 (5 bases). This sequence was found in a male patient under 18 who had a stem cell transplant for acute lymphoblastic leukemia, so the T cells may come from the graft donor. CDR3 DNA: TGTGCCAGCAGACCCGGGACTAGGAGCAATCAGCCCCAGCATTTT. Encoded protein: CASRPGTRSNQPQHF.